This T cell receptor beta chain emerged from a study of human T cells and chemical hapten exposure. About the research overall: Sensitizing treatment utilized 2% DPC over a 2 cm by 2 cm portion of upper inner arm skin.

Time point given: patch test 1, 2 weeks after DPC sensitization. The sample's treatment: therapeutic diphenylcyclopropenone sensitization with weekly scalp DPC. Before extraction, the whole blood was not fractionated, and total RNA was taken from it. This clonotype was observed many times. The antigen is undetermined. MiXCR, run by TCRdb on the RACE reads, gives a single entry per CDR3 protein. The data show 40,000 to 65,000 distinct CDR3 sequences, approximately 11% seen once. Study-wide results and limits: Sensitizing with DPC caused no change in TCRs above 1 in 1000 frequency.

The sample in question was whole blood, obtained in connection with sensitization to the hapten diphenylcyclopropenone (DPC). The receptor was derived from a middle-aged woman with alopecia areata. Some clones in this sample may be carry-over from other donors' samples.

CDR3 coding DNA: TGTGCCAGCAGTTTAGGCGGCTCCCCCGGTGAAAAACTGTTTTTT. Encoded protein: CASSLGGSPGEKLFF. V is TRBV6-6 and J is TRBJ1-4, with D uncertain. V shed 4 bases and J shed 7 bases, with 16 bases lying between them. The CDR3 sequence is 15 residues long. Germline lookup yields CDR1 MNHNY and CDR2 SVGAGI (reference sequence).